Sequencing of this T cell receptor (beta chain) was carried out in a study of T cell repertoires in breast cancer. V lost 8 bases, J lost 6 bases, and 37 bases lay in between. Germline assignment: CDR1 MRHNA and CDR2 SNTAGT. CDR3 length equals 20 residues. Primers covering all TCR V genes were used in emulsion RT-PCR on CD8+ T cells. Unpaired genes were suppressed by blocking oligonucleotides during a second nested PCR. TCRdb ran MiXCR on the emulsion pairing reads and lists one entry per CDR3 protein. The table includes about 40,000 distinct CDR3 sequences, 45% to 50% detected once. Source material: CD8+ T cells. The chain couples TRBV6-4 to TRBJ1-1; D remains unclear. The TCR originated in a pool of human donors with breast cancer or a healthy control (not recorded which). CDR3 region: CASGFPNLSLASKFHAEAFF. CDR3 sequence (DNA): TGTGCCAGCGGTTTTCCAAATCTGTCCCTTGCGTCGAAATTCCATGCTGAAGCTTTCTTT.